This entry lists 19 T cell receptor beta chains sequenced from one sample in a study of blood T cell repertoires in COVID-19. Using immunoSEQ multiplex PCR, the repertoire was profiled, and TCRdb retains in-frame clones only, with some absent. The data show some 490,000 clones, 70% to 90% seen once. Sequencing input: peripheral blood. The source is a human donor in a cohort sampled during active COVID-19.

V is TRBV15 and J is TRBJ1-4; D remains unclear. Germline assignment: CDR1 LNHNV and CDR2 YYDKDF (reference sequence). Trimming took 0 bases from V and 4 from J, leaving 9 bases between them. CDR3 length equals 15 residues. As DNA, the CDR3 is TGTGCCACCAGCAGAGATTCACGGGTTAATGAAAAACTGTTTTTT. Encoded protein: CATSRDSRVNEKLFF.

This clone appeared a single time. In the same sample, other DNA sequences code for this CDR3. The genes are TRBV5-1 and TRBJ1-2; D unclear. The V end lost 0 bases, the J end lost 0 bases, and 6 bases lay between the germline ends. The length of the CDR3 is 14 residues. Germline-derived CDR1 and CDR2 are SGHRS and YFSETQ. The CDR3 DNA sequence: TGCGCCAGCAGCTTGGGTGAGGCTAACTATGGCTACACCTTC. It is translated as CASSLGEANYGYTF.

The genes are TRBV6-5 and TRBJ2-7, with a weak D call TRBD2 (6 bases). Germline V gives CDR1 MNHEY, CDR2 SVGAGI. The CDR3 consists of 13 residues. The ends were cut back, 5 bases at V and 3 bases at J, with 11 bases in the middle. CDR3 sequence (DNA): TGTGCCAGCAGTCGTAGCGGAAACTACGAGCAGTACTTC. Amino acids: CASSRSGNYEQYF.

V is TRBV6-5 and J is TRBJ1-5, with 7 bases matching TRBD1. The CDR3 loop spans 14 amino acids. J was trimmed by 2 bases and V by 6 bases; bases with no gene match: 4. Germline loops: CDR1 MNHEY, CDR2 SVGAGI. The CDR3 coding sequence is TGTGCCAGCAGCGGGACAGCCGGCAATCAGCCCCAGCATTTT. It encodes CASSGTAGNQPQHF.

This clone has a handful of counts. The chain carries TRBV4-1 and TRBJ1-2; maybe TRBD1 (5 bases). The V and J ends lost 2 bases and 7 bases respectively, with 17 bases between them. The CDR3 has 15 amino acids. Per germline, CDR1 MGHRA and CDR2 YSYEKL. The CDR3, as DNA: TGCGCCAGCAGCCAACTTCCTCAGGGAGGGAGTGGCTACACCTTC. It yields the protein CASSQLPQGGSGYTF.

V usage is TRBV24-1 and J usage is TRBJ2-1; TRBD2 matches 9 bases. CDR1 is KGHDR, CDR2 SFDVKD, per germline. V dropped 6 bases and J dropped 9; count of bases not matched to a gene: 8. The CDR3 is 14 residues long. CDR3 region: CATSSSGIISEQFF. The CDR3 coding sequence is TGTGCCACCAGTTCTAGCGGGATAATTAGTGAGCAGTTCTTC.

The chain has TRBV2 and TRBJ1-1; 8 nucleotides agree with TRBD1. The CDR3 has 14 amino acids. V was pared by 4 bases and J by 3 bases, with 4 bases of the junction left unmatched. Germline assignment: CDR1 SNHLY and CDR2 FYNNEI. This CDR3 reads CASSGTGGDTEAFF. CDR3 nucleotide sequence: TGTGCCAGCAGTGGTACAGGGGGGGACACTGAAGCTTTCTTT.

A remark on this clone: The sample has other DNA sequences that encode this CDR3 too. V is TRBV5-1 and J is TRBJ1-2, with D possibly TRBD1 on 5 matching bases. The CDR3 consists of 15 residues. Germline-derived CDR1 and CDR2 are SGHRS and YFSETQ. Trimming stripped 0 bases from V and 8 bases from J, with 17 bases between. CDR3 sequence: CASSLVPGSAWGYTF. CDR3 sequence (DNA): TGCGCCAGCAGCTTGGTTCCAGGGTCCGCATGGGGCTACACCTTC.

This sequence joins TRBV5-1 and TRBJ2-7, with a weak D call TRBD2 (5 bases). Germline V lookup: CDR1 SGHRS, CDR2 YFSETQ. The CDR3 sequence is 12 residues long. Between the trimmed V and J ends, which lost 7 bases and 4 bases, there was a span of 12 bases. In nucleotides, the CDR3 is TGCGCCAGCTCTCGAACGGGATACGAGCAGTACTTC. It translates to CASSRTGYEQYF.

This chain joins TRBV6-6 and TRBJ1-2; D remains ambiguous. The V gene's germline CDR1 is MNHNY and CDR2 SVGAGI (reference sequence). V was cut by 6 bases and J by 4 bases, with 12 bases left in between. This CDR3 has 13 residues. CDR3 sequence: CASSLDGAYGYTF. The CDR3 coding sequence is TGTGCCAGCAGCCTCGACGGAGCCTATGGCTACACCTTC.

The V and J genes are TRBV19 and TRBJ2-7; TRBD2 aligns across 9 bases. This CDR3 comprises 13 residues. Germline loops: CDR1 LNHDA, CDR2 SQIVND (reference sequence). V lost 9 bases to trimming and J lost 7 bases; unmatched junction nucleotides: 10. CDR3 in amino acids: CASTTSGLGEQYF. CDR3 nucleotide sequence: TGTGCCAGCACGACTAGCGGTCTGGGGGAGCAGTACTTC. The full variable domain, with the rest looked up from reference TRBV19 and TRBJ2-7, is DGGITQSPKYLFRKEGQNVTLSCEQNLNHDAMYWYRQDPGQGLRLIYYSQIVNDFQKGDIAEGYSVSREKKESFPLTVTSAQKNPTAFYLCASTTSGLGEQYFGPGTRLTVT.

The chain carries TRBV6-6 and TRBJ1-1; 7 bases agree with TRBD1. J lost 5 bases, V lost 5 bases, and 11 bases had no gene match. The germline V gene encodes CDR1 MNHNY and CDR2 SVGAGI (reference sequence). The CDR3 loop spans 15 amino acids. This chain's CDR3 is CASSRPMTGITEAFF. CDR3 in DNA: TGTGCCAGCAGTCGTCCTATGACAGGGATTACTGAAGCTTTCTTT.

CDR3 sequence reads: CASSTTGTGQAPFF. DNA of the CDR3: TGTGCCAGCAGCACTACCGGGACAGGGCAAGCCCCCTTCTTC. The J gene is TRBJ2-1, the V gene TRBV7-9; 9 bases are a match to TRBD1. Germline V lookup: CDR1 SEHNR, CDR2 FQNEAQ (reference sequence). The V segment lost 5 bases and the J segment 16 bases; nucleotides outside the gene matches: 15. CDR3 length: 14 residues.

V and J are TRBV5-1 and TRBJ1-2; D perhaps matches TRBD1 (5 bases). CDR3 size: 12 residues. Trimming took 3 bases from V and 14 from J, leaving 17 bases between them. Per the germline V gene, CDR1 is SGHRS and CDR2 is YFSETQ. The CDR3 DNA reads as TGCGCCAGCAGCTCAGGGCAATCGGGTTGGACCTTC. This codes for CASSSGQSGWTF.

The chain links TRBV5-4 to TRBJ2-7; weak D call: TRBD2 (6 bases). V shed 0 bases and J shed 6 bases, with 13 bases lying between them. In germline, CDR1 is SGHNT, CDR2 YYREEE (reference sequence). The CDR3 covers 14 residues. CDR3 in DNA: TGTGCCAGCAGCTTGGCAGGGAGGAATTCCGAGCAGTACTTC. It yields the protein CASSLAGRNSEQYF.

This clone was counted a few times. The rearrangement joins TRBV7-9 to TRBJ1-3, with D uncertain. The V gene's germline CDR1 is SEHNR and CDR2 FQNEAQ (reference sequence). The V end was cut by 2 bases, the J end by 0 bases, with 5 bases between. The CDR3 spans 14 residues. CDR3 nucleotides: TGTGCCAGCAGCTTAACAATCTCTGGAAACACCATATATTTT. Residues: CASSLTISGNTIYF.

The chain recombines TRBV28 with TRBJ1-1; 7 bases line up with TRBD1. The CDR3 is made up of 16 amino acids. Germline V lookup: CDR1 MDHEN, CDR2 SYDVKM. With 5 bases clipped from V and 4 bases from J, the junction kept 13 bases outside the gene matches. The chain's CDR3 is CASSPPGQFMSTEAFF. The CDR3 DNA follows: TGTGCCAGCAGTCCCCCGGGACAGTTCATGAGCACTGAAGCTTTCTTT.

The chain combines TRBV6-5 with TRBJ2-3, with 9 positions matching TRBD2. The CDR3 consists of 16 residues. The V gene end was trimmed by 3 bases and the J gene end by 3 bases; junction bases not matched to a gene: 7. CDR1 and CDR2 from the germline V gene are MNHEY and SVGAGI. The CDR3 loop is CASSYLWAGGTDTQYF. The CDR3 coding sequence is TGTGCCAGCAGTTATCTCTGGGCGGGAGGGACAGATACGCAGTATTTT.

This chain joins TRBV19 and TRBJ2-1, with 7 bases that match TRBD1. The germline gives CDR1 LNHDA, CDR2 SQIVND (reference sequence). V shed 3 bases and J 5 bases; nucleotides not matched to a gene: 4. This CDR3 is built from 14 residues. This chain's CDR3 is CASSMRQGNNEQFF. The CDR3 coding sequence is TGTGCCAGTAGTATGAGACAGGGCAACAATGAGCAGTTCTTC.